A selection of T cell receptor beta chains follows, all from one sample in a study of blood T cell repertoires in COVID-19. TCRdb keeps only in-frame clones here, not all; method: immunoSEQ multiplex PCR. The repertoire holds over 100,000 clones, around 90% seen once, with 4.2% in the top ten. Input material: peripheral blood. Every receptor here comes from a man aged 18 to 29 with acute or convalescent COVID-19. Both conserved end residues are part of each CDR3.

j_gene	v_gene	len	CDR3aa
TRBJ2-1	TRBV7-9	15	CASSPGREDYNEQFF
TRBJ2-5	TRBV6-6	15	CASSRTDRGRETQYF
TRBJ2-5	TRBV7-9	13	CASSFLGRETQYF
TRBJ1-5	TRBV5-1	15	CASSFTGDSNQPQHF
TRBJ1-2	TRBV19	14	CATKRPGGFYGYTF
TRBJ1-2	TRBV30	13	CAWRTGYNYGYTF
TRBJ2-5	TRBV12-5	13	CASGMGGGQTQYF
TRBJ1-6	TRBV5-1	16	CASSLELGQGASPLHF
TRBJ2-5	TRBV7-9	16	CASSLSGDGLQETQYF
TRBJ1-1	TRBV30	13	CAWRGGRVTEAFF
TRBJ2-3	TRBV24-1	15	CATSDPGGAEDTQYF
TRBJ1-3	TRBV9	15	CASSVPEDGEDTIYF
TRBJ2-6	TRBV6-5	15	CASSTESMGANVLTF
TRBJ1-4	TRBV5-8	17	CASSQLDRAATNEKLFF
TRBJ2-2	TRBV24-1	16	CATSDFRGPHTGELFF
TRBJ2-1	TRBV6-5	14	CASRISGGYNEQFF
TRBJ1-2	TRBV6-9	15	CASSYPGTVGHGYTF
TRBJ2-2	TRBV4-1	16	CASSQGSGTPSGELFF
TRBJ1-4	TRBV18	16	CASSPYPGQGDEKLFF
TRBJ2-1	TRBV5-6	14	CASSFRSSYNEQFF
TRBJ1-4	TRBV25-1	15	CASSDPRQGGEKLFF
TRBJ1-1	TRBV5-4	15	CASSLGGGLNTEAFF
TRBJ1-2	TRBV3-1/TRBV3-2	13	CASSPGTAYGYTF
TRBJ1-5	TRBV30	19	CAWSLLLDRGLKVNQPQHF
TRBJ1-2	TRBV4-1	16	CASSQDGEGGRNGYTF
TRBJ2-2	TRBV7-8	17	CASSLVGAGHLGGELFF
TRBJ2-7	TRBV27	18	CASSLSPSGTGGLYEQYF
TRBJ2-2	TRBV4-2	16	CASSQDQGSGTGELFF
TRBJ2-2	TRBV9	15	CASSVVRGPTGELFF
TRBJ2-5	TRBV7-9	15	CASSPTALNQETQYF
TRBJ2-2	TRBV11-2	18	CASSLDEVNRDYTGELFF
TRBJ2-2	TRBV6-1	16	CASSEPTGDNTGELFF
TRBJ1-6	TRBV18	19	CASSPTTAGSSGHDSPLHF
TRBJ1-2	TRBV6-5	15	CASSYTRDRARGYTF
TRBJ2-3	TRBV19	14	CASSYDRVMDTQYF
TRBJ2-5	TRBV3-1/TRBV3-2	16	CASSQPGGTTVETQYF
TRBJ1-6	TRBV19	15	CASGDRGNFGSPLHF
TRBJ2-3	TRBV24-1	16	CATSETHQGSTDTQYF
TRBJ2-1	TRBV30	14	CAWSVTGEGDEQFF
TRBJ2-7	TRBV4-1	14	CASSQELAGAEQYF
TRBJ2-5	TRBV5-1	15	CASSWGQGYQETQYF
TRBJ2-1	TRBV6-5	13	CASRERGSDEQFF
TRBJ1-1	TRBV5-1	14	CASSSRGSNTEAFF
TRBJ1-4	TRBV4-1	15	CASSDRTAFNEKLFF
TRBJ2-6	TRBV5-5	20	CASSLFSRAAIDSGANVLTF
TRBJ2-5	TRBV7-2	15	CASSSPTGGIETQYF
TRBJ2-3	TRBV24-1	18	CATSDSLKLAGGPDTQYF
TRBJ1-1	TRBV19	15	CASSADRGLNTEAFF